These 10 T cell receptor beta chains share one sample of origin, sequenced in a study of T cells in Graves' hyperthyroidism and ophthalmopathy. Amplified TCR beta CDR3 regions derived from RNA transcripts. TCR CDR3 underwent first-round RT-PCR with the HTBI primer set. TCRdb re-called the multiplex PCR reads with MiXCR, one entry per CDR3 protein. The sample records about 210,000 distinct CDR3 sequences, roughly a sixth being singletons. The source material was blood. The receptors stem from a man aged 45-60 years with Graves' hyperthyroidism.

On this clonotype itself: A much larger clonotype is one base distant, so this may be a read error. The rearrangement joins TRBV11-2 to TRBJ1-1, with D hard to call. Germline assignment: CDR1 SGHAT and CDR2 FQNNGV. The CDR3 spans 12 residues. V was clipped by 5 bases and J by 3 bases, with 7 bases between them. This chain's CDR3 is CASSQGYTEAFF. The CDR3, as DNA: TGTGCCAGCAGCCAAGGGTACACTGAAGCTTTCTTT. Looking up the rest from reference TRBV11-2 and TRBJ1-1 gives the full variable domain: EAGVAQSPRYKIIEKRQSVAFWCNPISGHATLYWYQQILGQGPKLLIQFQNNGVVDDSQLPKDRFSAERLKGVDSTLKIQPAKLEDSAVYLCASSQGYTEAFFGQGTRLTVV.

This clonotype has just a few counts. The rearrangement uses TRBV28 and TRBJ2-6, with a weak D call TRBD2 (6 bases). V was clipped by 5 bases and J by 0 bases, with 17 bases between them. Germline V CDR1 and CDR2: MDHEN, SYDVKM. This CDR3 spans 18 amino acids. CDR3 nucleotide sequence: TGTGCCAGCAGTCCGTGGGGGGTTAAGCCCTCTGGGGCCAACGTCCTGACTTTC. Its translation is CASSPWGVKPSGANVLTF. The full variable domain, rest sourced from reference TRBV28 and TRBJ2-6, is DVKVTQSSRYLVKRTGEKVFLECVQDMDHENMFWYRQDPGLGLRLIYFSYDVKMKEKGDIPEGYSVSREKKERFSLILESASTNQTSMYLCASSPWGVKPSGANVLTFGAGSRLTVL.

The chain couples TRBV4-1 to TRBJ2-7; D assignment may be TRBD1 or TRBD2 (5 bases each). Trimming cost V 0 bases and J 2 bases, with 11 bases left between them. CDR1 is MGHRA, CDR2 YSYEKL, per germline. CDR3 length: 15 amino acids. The DNA for the CDR3 is TGCGCCAGCAGCCAAGATAAGGGGAGCCCCTACGAGCAGTACTTC. Protein sequence: CASSQDKGSPYEQYF.

A few counts support this clonotype. The chain has TRBV5-1 and TRBJ2-3; 15 nucleotides align to TRBD2. Looked up from germline, CDR1 is SGHRS and CDR2 is YFSETQ. This CDR3 contains 18 residues. V shed 3 bases, J shed 3 bases, and the junction held 8 bases outside the gene matches. The CDR3 DNA sequence: TGCGCCAGCAGCTCGGGACTAGCGGGAGGCCACGGGACAGATACGCAGTATTTT. Amino acids: CASSSGLAGGHGTDTQYF. Full variable domain (remainder filled in from reference TRBV5-1 and TRBJ2-3): KAGVTQTPRYLIKTRGQQVTLSCSPISGHRSVSWYQQTPGQGLQFLFEYFSETQRNKGNFPGRFSGRQFSNSRSEMNVSTLELGDSALYLCASSSGLAGGHGTDTQYFGPGTRLTVL.

V and J are TRBV19 and TRBJ1-1, with unresolved D. Germline CDR1 reads LNHDA; CDR2 reads SQIVND (reference sequence). Between the trimmed V and J ends, which lost 7 bases and 1 base, there was a span of 13 bases. The CDR3 consists of 14 residues. CDR3 region: CASTAASQNTEAFF. CDR3 coding DNA: TGTGCCAGTACCGCGGCCAGTCAGAACACTGAAGCTTTCTTT. The full variable domain, its missing parts supplied by reference TRBV19 and TRBJ1-1, is DGGITQSPKYLFRKEGQNVTLSCEQNLNHDAMYWYRQDPGQGLRLIYYSQIVNDFQKGDIAEGYSVSREKKESFPLTVTSAQKNPTAFYLCASTAASQNTEAFFGQGTRLTVV.

This clonotype was observed many times. The chain uses TRBV18 and TRBJ2-2; TRBD2 aligns across 12 bases. The CDR3 totals 16 residues. Germline CDR1 KGHSH, CDR2 LQKENI. V shed 2 bases, J shed 5 bases, and the junction held 3 bases outside the gene matches. CDR3 amino acids: CASSPTLAGGTGELFF. DNA of the CDR3: TGTGCCAGCTCACCAACACTAGCGGGAGGAACCGGGGAGCTGTTTTTT.

This clonotype was observed many times. The chain employs TRBV19 and TRBJ1-1; D unclear. The CDR3 length is 14 residues. The V and J ends lost 5 bases and 2 bases respectively, with 12 bases between them. CDR1 is LNHDA, CDR2 SQIVND, per germline (reference sequence). The CDR3 coding sequence is TGTGCCAGTAGTTACTCGTACGGAAACACTGAAGCTTTCTTT. Its protein is CASSYSYGNTEAFF. Based on the CDR3 plus reference TRBV19 and TRBJ1-1, the full variable domain is DGGITQSPKYLFRKEGQNVTLSCEQNLNHDAMYWYRQDPGQGLRLIYYSQIVNDFQKGDIAEGYSVSREKKESFPLTVTSAQKNPTAFYLCASSYSYGNTEAFFGQGTRLTVV.

This clonotype was observed at least ten times. The V gene is TRBV9, the J gene TRBJ2-5; TRBD2 is a possible D gene (6 bases). CDR1 SGDLS and CDR2 YYNGEE come from the germline V gene. The CDR3 loop spans 14 amino acids. The V gene lost 5 bases and the J gene lost 5 bases, with 16 bases spanning the gap. The DNA of the CDR3 is TGTGCCAGCAGTGTTGGGGGAGGAGGTGAGACCCAGTACTTC. As protein: CASSVGGGGETQYF.

This clonotype was detected many times. The chain is built from TRBV5-1 and TRBJ2-1, with a tentative D call TRBD2 (5 bases). V dropped 0 bases and J dropped 2 bases, with 9 bases sitting between them. CDR3 length: 15 amino acids. The V gene's germline CDR1 is SGHRS and CDR2 YFSETQ. The CDR3 protein is CASSLASSTYNEQFF. The CDR3 nucleotides read TGCGCCAGCAGCTTGGCTAGCTCAACCTACAATGAGCAGTTCTTC.

This clonotype was counted a few times. The chain employs TRBV12-3 or TRBV12-4 and TRBJ2-7; D not certain. The V and J ends lost 5 bases and 1 base respectively, with 9 bases between them. The CDR3 loop spans 13 amino acids. The CDR3 spells CASSPIDSYEQYF. As DNA, the CDR3 is TGTGCCAGCAGTCCTATTGATTCCTACGAGCAGTACTTC.